This TCR beta chain is from a study of vaccination and CD4 T cells after COVID-19. Study at large: Cellular stimulation was performed using overlapping spike peptides derived from SARS-CoV-2, HCoV-NL63, HCoV-OC43 and HCoV-229E. Cultures serving as controls received a peptide pool (CEFX or HIV-1 Nef) or no peptide.

Per the germline V gene, CDR1 is SNHLY and CDR2 is FYNNEI. V was pared by 3 bases and J by 3 bases, with 15 bases between. The CDR3 contains 16 residues. Details on this clonotype: No antigen is known for it.

Notes on the study in general: Among convalescent patients, a median about 86% of reactive clones emerged only after vaccination.

Treatment: roughly 10-day PBMC culture with coronavirus spike peptide pools or control peptides (ViraFEST assay). With the Oncomine TCR Beta short-read assay, DNA from cultured CD4+ T cells was sequenced. The source of extracted genomic DNA was cultured CD4+ T cells. TCRdb reprocessed the PCR reads with MiXCR, giving one entry per CDR3 protein. The sample records about 15,000 distinct CDR3 sequences, 45% to 65% being singletons. Sequenced sample: CD4+ T cells from blood, cultured in vitro. This receptor was identified in a human donor who had recovered from COVID-19. This chain joins TRBV2 and TRBJ1-5; D unresolved. The CDR3 coding sequence is TGTGCCAGCAGTGATGTGGGGATCGATCCCAATCAGCCCCAGCATTTT. As protein: CASSDVGIDPNQPQHF.